This note documents a single T cell receptor beta chain sequence. Its antigen is not known. CDR3 length: 14 amino acids. The germline CDR1 and CDR2 sequences are LGHDT and YNNKEL (reference sequence). The data derive from a study of T cells expressing NK-cell markers. Study at large: Sorted T-cell subsets CD3+CD56+NKG2C+, CD3+CD56+NKG2C- and CD3+CD56-NKG2C+ were TCR beta-sequenced. Serological testing identified seven of the eight sequenced donors as HCMV-seropositive and one as seronegative.

Synthesis of TCR beta cDNA relied on 5'RACE template switching carrying UMIs. Reprocessing the 5' RACE reads, TCRdb reports a single entry for every CDR3 protein and omits DNA. The table lists about 440,000 distinct CDR3 sequences. Findings and limits, study-wide: One observes that, in several donors, these clonotypes were also the leading ones within the CD3+CD56-NKG2C+ fraction.

The chain employs TRBV3-1 and TRBJ2-7; TCRdb returns TRBD1, unconfirmable since there is no DNA. The sample comprised blood T cells: a sorted CD56 or NKG2C T cell subset, CD4+ or CD8+ T cells, or bulk PBMC T cells (not recorded which). This sequence was found in a woman between 18 and 70 years old in good health. The CDR3 protein is CASSLGTLTYEQYF.